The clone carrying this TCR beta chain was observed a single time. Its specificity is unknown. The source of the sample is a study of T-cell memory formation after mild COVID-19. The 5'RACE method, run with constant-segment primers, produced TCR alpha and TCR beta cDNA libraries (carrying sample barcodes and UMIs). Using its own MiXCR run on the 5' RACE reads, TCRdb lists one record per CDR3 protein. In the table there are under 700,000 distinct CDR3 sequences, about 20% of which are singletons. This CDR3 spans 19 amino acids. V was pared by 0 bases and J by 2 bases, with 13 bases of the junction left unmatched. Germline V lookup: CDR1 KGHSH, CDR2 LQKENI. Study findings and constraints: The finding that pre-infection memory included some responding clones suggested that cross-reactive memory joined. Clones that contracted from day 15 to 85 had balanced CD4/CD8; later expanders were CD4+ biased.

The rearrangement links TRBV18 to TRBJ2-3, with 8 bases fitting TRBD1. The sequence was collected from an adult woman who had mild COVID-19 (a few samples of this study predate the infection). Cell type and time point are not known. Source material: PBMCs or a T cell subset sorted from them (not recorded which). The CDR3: CASSPPGQGPSLLTDTQYF. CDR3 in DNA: TGTGCCAGCTCACCACCTGGACAGGGTCCGTCCCTTCTCACAGATACGCAGTATTTT.